This note documents a single T cell receptor beta chain sequence. This sample is part of a study of OX40 agonist ivuxolimab in advanced cancers. Germline CDR1 is SGHVS and CDR2 is FNYEAQ. The CDR3 is 15 residues long. J lost 6 bases, V lost 2 bases, and 6 bases had no gene match. Libraries were prepared by immunoSEQ multiplex PCR; TCRdb keeps only in-frame clonotypes and omits some of them. The sample holds approximately 69,000 clones, 94% seen once. The receptor's source is an adult with an advanced solid tumor such as melanoma, head and neck, liver or kidney cancer. The V call is TRBV7-6, the J call TRBJ2-3; 9 bases are a match to TRBD2. This specimen was CD4+ or CD8+ T cells sorted from blood, taken in a trial of the OX40 agonist ivuxolimab. CDR3 loop: CASSLRGREGDTQYF. DNA for the CDR3: TGTGCCAGCAGCTTACGCGGGAGGGAGGGGGATACGCAGTATTTT.